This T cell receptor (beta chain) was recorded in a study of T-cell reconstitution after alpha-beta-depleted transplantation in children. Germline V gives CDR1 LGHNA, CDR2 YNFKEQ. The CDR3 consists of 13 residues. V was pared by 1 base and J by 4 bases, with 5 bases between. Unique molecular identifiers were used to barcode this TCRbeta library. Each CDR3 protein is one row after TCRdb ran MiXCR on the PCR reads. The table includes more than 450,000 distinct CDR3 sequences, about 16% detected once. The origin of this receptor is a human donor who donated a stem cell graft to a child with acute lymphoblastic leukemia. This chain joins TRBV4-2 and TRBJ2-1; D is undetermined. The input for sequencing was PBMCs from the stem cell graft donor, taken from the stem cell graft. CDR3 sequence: CASSQVGYNEQFF. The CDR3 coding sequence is TGTGCCAGCAGCCAAGTTGGGTACAATGAGCAGTTCTTC.